This T cell receptor (beta chain) was documented in a study of neurological immune-mediated disorders. The sample holds many counts of this clonotype. Stated time point: longitudinal time-point 2. TCRdb reanalysed the 5' RACE reads using MiXCR and keeps one entry per CDR3 protein. The repertoire holds 57,000 or so distinct CDR3 sequences, with around 10% as singletons. The sequence derives from a man aged 25 to 40 in good health. What was sequenced was PBMCs.

CDR3 sequence (DNA): TGCGCCAGCAGCTCGACAGGCCATGCCCTCCACTTT. Translation gives CASSSTGHALHF. The V gene is TRBV5-1, the J gene TRBJ1-6, with D perhaps matching TRBD1 (6 bases). The CDR3 is 12 residues long. Germline V lookup: CDR1 SGHRS, CDR2 YFSETQ. V shed 3 bases and J shed 14 bases, with 12 bases lying between them.